The 2 T cell receptor beta chains given below trace back to one sample, sequenced in a study of cytomegalovirus exposure and HLA in healthy donors. Assay: immunoSEQ multiplex PCR; the TCRdb copy retains only in-frame clones and omits some. The sample carries around 63,000 clones, 90% to 97% recorded once. Sequencing was carried out using PBMCs. Receptors originate from a woman younger than 35 in good health and CMV-seronegative.

CDR3 sequence reads: CARALGSGGYNEQFF. DNA of the CDR3: TGTGCCAGGGCCCTGGGTAGCGGGGGCTACAATGAGCAGTTCTTC. The chain is built from TRBV19 and TRBJ2-1; TRBD2 aligns across 9 bases. CDR3 length equals 15 residues. V dropped 9 bases and J dropped 3; count of bases not matched to a gene: 9. CDR1 LNHDA and CDR2 SQIVND come from the germline V gene (reference sequence).

The gene calls are TRBV19 and TRBJ2-7, with 7 bases matching TRBD2. Per germline, CDR1 LNHDA and CDR2 SQIVND (reference sequence). The CDR3 sequence is 13 residues long. The junction had 4 bases not matched to a gene; V was cut back by 5 bases and J by 3 bases. In DNA, the CDR3 is TGTGCCAGTAGTGGCCCGGGGGGCTACGAGCAGTACTTC. It yields the protein CASSGPGGYEQYF.